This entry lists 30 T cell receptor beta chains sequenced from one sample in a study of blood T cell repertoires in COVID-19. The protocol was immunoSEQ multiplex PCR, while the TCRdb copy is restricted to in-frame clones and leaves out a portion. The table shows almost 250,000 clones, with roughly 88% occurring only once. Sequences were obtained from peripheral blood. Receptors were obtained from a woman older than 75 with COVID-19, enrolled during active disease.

The CDR3, as DNA: TGTGCCAGCAGCTTTATGACAGTGGGCGGCTATGGCTACACCTTC. The encoded protein is CASSFMTVGGYGYTF. This chain links TRBV7-2 with TRBJ1-2; D might be TRBD1 (5 bases). This CDR3 spans 15 amino acids. Germline V gene data show CDR1 as SGHTA and CDR2 as FQGNSA. V lost 3 bases and J 4 bases, leaving 15 bases between the germline ends.

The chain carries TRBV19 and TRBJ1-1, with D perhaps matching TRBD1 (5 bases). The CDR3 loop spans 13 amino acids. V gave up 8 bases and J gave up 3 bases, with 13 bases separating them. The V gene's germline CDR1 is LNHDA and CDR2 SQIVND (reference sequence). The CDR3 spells CASSEGVDTEAFF. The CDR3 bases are TGTGCCAGTTCGGAAGGGGTGGACACTGAAGCTTTCTTT.

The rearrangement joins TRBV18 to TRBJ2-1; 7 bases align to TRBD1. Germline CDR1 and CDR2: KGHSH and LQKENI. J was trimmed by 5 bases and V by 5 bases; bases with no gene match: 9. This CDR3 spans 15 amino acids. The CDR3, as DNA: TGTGCCAGCTCATCTAGGGACAGCGCTAACAATGAGCAGTTCTTC. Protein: CASSSRDSANNEQFF.

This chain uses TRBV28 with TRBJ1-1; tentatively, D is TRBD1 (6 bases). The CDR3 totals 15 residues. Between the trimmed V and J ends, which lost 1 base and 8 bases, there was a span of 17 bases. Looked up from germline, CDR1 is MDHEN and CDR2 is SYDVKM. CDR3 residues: CASSLSTRVRGEAFF. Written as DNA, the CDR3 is TGTGCCAGCAGTTTATCTACCAGGGTGAGGGGGGAAGCTTTCTTT.

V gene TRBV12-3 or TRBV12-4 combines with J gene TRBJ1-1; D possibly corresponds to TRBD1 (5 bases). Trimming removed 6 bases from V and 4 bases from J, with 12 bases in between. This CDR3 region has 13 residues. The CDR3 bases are TGTGCCAGCAGCCAAGGGGTGGGCACTGAAGCTTTCTTT. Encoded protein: CASSQGVGTEAFF.

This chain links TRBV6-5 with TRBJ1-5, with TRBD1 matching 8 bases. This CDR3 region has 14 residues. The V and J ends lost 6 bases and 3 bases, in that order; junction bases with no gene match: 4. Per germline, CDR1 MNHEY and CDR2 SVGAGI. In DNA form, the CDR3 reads TGTGCCAGCAGAAGGACAGGGCCCAATCAGCCCCAGCATTTT. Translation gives CASRRTGPNQPQHF.

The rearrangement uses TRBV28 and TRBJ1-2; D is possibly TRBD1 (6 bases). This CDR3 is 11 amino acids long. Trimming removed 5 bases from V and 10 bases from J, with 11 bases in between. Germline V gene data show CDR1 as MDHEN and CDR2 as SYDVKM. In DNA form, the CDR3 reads TGTGCCAGCAGTCAGACAGGCTCCTACACCTTC. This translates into CASSQTGSYTF.

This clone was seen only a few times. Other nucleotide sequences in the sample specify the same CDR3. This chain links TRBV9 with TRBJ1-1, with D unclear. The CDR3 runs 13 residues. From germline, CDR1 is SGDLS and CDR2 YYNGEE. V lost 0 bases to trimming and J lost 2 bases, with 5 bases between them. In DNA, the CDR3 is TGTGCCAGCAGCGTAGCAGTTAACACTGAAGCTTTCTTT. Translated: CASSVAVNTEAFF.

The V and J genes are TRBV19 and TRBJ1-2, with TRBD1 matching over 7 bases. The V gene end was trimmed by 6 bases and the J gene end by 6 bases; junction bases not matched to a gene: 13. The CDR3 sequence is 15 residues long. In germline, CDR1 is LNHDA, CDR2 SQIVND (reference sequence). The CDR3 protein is CASRPTGVITNGYTF. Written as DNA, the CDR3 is TGTGCCAGTAGACCCACAGGGGTTATTACAAATGGCTACACCTTC.

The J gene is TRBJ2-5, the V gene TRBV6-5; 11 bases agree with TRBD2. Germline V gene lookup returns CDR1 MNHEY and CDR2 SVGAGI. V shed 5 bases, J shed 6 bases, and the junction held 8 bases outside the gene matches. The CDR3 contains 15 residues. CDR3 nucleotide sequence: TGTGCCAGCAGTAAGGGACTAGCGGTAGAACAGACCCAGTACTTC. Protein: CASSKGLAVEQTQYF.

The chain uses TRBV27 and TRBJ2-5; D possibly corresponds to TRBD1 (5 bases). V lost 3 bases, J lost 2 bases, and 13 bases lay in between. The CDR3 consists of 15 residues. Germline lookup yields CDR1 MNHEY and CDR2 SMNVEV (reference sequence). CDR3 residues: CASSFDRWNQETQYF. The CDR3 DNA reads TGTGCCAGCAGTTTTGACAGATGGAATCAAGAGACCCAGTACTTC.

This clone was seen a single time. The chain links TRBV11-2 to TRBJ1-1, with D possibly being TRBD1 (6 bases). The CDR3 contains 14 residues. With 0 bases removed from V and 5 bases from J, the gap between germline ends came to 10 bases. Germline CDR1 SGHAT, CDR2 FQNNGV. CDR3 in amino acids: CASSLDYRATEAFF. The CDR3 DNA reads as TGTGCCAGCAGCTTAGACTACAGGGCTACTGAAGCTTTCTTT.

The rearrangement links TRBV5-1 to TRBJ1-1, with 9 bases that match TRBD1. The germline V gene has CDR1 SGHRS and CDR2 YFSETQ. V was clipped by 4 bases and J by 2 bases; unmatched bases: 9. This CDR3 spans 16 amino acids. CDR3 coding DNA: TGCGCCAGCAGCCGGGCGACAGGGGGACTTAACACTGAAGCTTTCTTT. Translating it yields CASSRATGGLNTEAFF. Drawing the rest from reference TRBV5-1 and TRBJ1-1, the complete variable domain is KAGVTQTPRYLIKTRGQQVTLSCSPISGHRSVSWYQQTPGQGLQFLFEYFSETQRNKGNFPGRFSGRQFSNSRSEMNVSTLELGDSALYLCASSRATGGLNTEAFFGQGTRLTVV.

CDR3 loop: CASRGQYSPLHF. In DNA, the CDR3 is TGTGCCAGCAGGGGACAGTATTCACCCCTCCACTTT. The rearrangement uses TRBV28 and TRBJ1-6; TRBD1 aligns across 7 bases. The germline gives CDR1 MDHEN, CDR2 SYDVKM. There are 12 residues in the CDR3. V lost 6 bases, J lost 8 bases, and 1 base stayed unmatched.

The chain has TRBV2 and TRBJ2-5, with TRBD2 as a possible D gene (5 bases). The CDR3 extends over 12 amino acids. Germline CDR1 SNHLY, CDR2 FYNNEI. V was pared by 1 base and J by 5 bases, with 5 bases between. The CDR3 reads CASSEGGETQYF. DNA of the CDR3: TGTGCCAGCAGTGAAGGAGGGGAGACCCAGTACTTC. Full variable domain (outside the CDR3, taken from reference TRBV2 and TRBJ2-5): EPEVTQTPSHQVTQMGQEVILRCVPISNHLYFYWYRQILGQKVEFLVSFYNNEISEKSEIFDDQFSVERPDGSNFTLKIRSTKLEDSAMYFCASSEGGETQYFGPGTRLLVL.

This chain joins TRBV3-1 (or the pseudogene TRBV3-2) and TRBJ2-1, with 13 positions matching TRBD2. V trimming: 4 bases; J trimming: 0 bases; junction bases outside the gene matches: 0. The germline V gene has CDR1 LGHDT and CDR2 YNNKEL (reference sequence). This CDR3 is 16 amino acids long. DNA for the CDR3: TGTGCCAGCAGCCGGACTAGCGGGGGCTCCTACAATGAGCAGTTCTTC. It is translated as CASSRTSGGSYNEQFF.

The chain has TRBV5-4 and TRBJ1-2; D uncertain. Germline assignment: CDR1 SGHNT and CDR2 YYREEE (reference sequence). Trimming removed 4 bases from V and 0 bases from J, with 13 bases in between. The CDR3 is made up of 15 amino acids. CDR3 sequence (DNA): TGTGCCAGCAGCCGTCGTAGAGAAACTAACTATGGCTACACCTTC. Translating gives CASSRRRETNYGYTF.

The CDR3 sequence is CASSGQGISGDTQYF. CDR3 coding DNA: TGTGCCAGCAGCGGACAGGGGATTAGCGGAGATACGCAGTATTTT. This chain connects TRBV6-6 to TRBJ2-3; 9 positions agree with TRBD1. Germline assignment: CDR1 MNHNY and CDR2 SVGAGI (reference sequence). V lost 6 bases and J lost 5; bases outside the gene matches: 9. CDR3 size: 15 residues.

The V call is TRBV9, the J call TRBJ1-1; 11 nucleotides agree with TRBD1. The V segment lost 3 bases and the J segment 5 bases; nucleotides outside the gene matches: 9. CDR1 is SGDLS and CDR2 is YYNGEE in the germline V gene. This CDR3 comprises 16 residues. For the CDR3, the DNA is TGTGCCAGCAGCGCTAATGTCGGACAGGGGGCGACTGAAGCTTTCTTT. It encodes CASSANVGQGATEAFF.

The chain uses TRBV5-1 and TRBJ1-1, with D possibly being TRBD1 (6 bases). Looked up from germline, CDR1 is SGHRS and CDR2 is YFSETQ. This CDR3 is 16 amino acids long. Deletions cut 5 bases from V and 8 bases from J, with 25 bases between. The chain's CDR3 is CASRLGDTGANSEAFF. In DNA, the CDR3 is TGCGCCAGCAGGCTGGGGGACACCGGCGCAAACTCCGAAGCTTTCTTT.

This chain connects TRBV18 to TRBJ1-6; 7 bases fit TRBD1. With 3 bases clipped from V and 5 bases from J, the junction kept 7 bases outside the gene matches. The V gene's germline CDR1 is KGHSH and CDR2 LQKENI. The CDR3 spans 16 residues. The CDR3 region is CASSPLGGQNNSPLHF. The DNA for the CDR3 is TGTGCCAGCTCACCCTTAGGGGGACAGAATAATTCACCCCTCCACTTT.

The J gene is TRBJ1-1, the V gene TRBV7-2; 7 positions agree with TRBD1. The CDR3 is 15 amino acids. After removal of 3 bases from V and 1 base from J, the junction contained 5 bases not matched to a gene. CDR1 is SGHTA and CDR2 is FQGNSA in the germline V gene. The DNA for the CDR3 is TGTGCCAGCAGCTTCCTGACAGGGACGAACACTGAAGCTTTCTTT. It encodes CASSFLTGTNTEAFF.

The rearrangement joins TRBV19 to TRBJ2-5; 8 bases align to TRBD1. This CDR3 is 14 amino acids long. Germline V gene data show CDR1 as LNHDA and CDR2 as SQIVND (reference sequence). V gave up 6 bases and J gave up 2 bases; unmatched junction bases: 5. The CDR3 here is CASRKRQGQETQYF. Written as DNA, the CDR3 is TGTGCCAGTAGAAAAAGACAGGGGCAAGAGACCCAGTACTTC.

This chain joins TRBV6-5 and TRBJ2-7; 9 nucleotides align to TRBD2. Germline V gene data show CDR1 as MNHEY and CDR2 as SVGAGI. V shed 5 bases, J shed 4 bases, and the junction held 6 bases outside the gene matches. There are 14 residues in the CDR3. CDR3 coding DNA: TGTGCCAGCAGTCCCGGGACTAGCCAATACGAGCAGTACGTC. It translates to CASSPGTSQYEQYV.

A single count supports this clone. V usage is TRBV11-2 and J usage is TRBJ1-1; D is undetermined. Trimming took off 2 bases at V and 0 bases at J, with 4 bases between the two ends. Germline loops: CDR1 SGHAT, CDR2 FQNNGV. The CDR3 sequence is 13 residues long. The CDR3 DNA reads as TGTGCCAGCAGCTTATATATGAACACTGAAGCTTTCTTT. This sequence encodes CASSLYMNTEAFF.

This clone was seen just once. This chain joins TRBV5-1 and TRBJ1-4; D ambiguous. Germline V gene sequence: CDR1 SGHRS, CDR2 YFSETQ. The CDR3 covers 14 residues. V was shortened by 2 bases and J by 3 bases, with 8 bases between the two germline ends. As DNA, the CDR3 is TGCGCCAGCAGCTTCCGGGAGCCTAATGAAAAACTGTTTTTT. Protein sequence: CASSFREPNEKLFF. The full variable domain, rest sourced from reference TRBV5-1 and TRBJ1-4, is KAGVTQTPRYLIKTRGQQVTLSCSPISGHRSVSWYQQTPGQGLQFLFEYFSETQRNKGNFPGRFSGRQFSNSRSEMNVSTLELGDSALYLCASSFREPNEKLFFGSGTQLSVL.

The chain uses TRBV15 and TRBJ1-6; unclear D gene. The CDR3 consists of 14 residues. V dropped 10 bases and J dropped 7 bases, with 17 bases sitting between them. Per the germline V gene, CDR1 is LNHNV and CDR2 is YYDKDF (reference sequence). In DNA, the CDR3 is TGTGCCATCCTGAGGTTAAGTGGAAATTCACCCCTCCACTTT. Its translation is CAILRLSGNSPLHF.

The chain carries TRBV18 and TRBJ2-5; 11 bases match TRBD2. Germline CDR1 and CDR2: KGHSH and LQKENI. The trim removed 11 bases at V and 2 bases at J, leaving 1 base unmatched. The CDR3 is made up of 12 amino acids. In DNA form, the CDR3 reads TGTGCCGGGACTAGCGGACAAGAGACCCAGTACTTC. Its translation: CAGTSGQETQYF. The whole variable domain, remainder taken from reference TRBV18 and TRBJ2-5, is NAGVMQNPRHLVRRRGQEARLRCSPMKGHSHVYWYRQLPEEGLKFMVYLQKENIIDESGMPKERFSAEFPKEGPSILRIQQVVRGDSAAYFCAGTSGQETQYFGPGTRLLVL.

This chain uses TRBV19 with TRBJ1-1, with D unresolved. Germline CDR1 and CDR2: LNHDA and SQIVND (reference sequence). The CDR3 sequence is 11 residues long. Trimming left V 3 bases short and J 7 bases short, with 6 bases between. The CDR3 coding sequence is TGTGCCAGTAGTATTGTCAGTGAAGCTTTCTTT. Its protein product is CASSIVSEAFF.

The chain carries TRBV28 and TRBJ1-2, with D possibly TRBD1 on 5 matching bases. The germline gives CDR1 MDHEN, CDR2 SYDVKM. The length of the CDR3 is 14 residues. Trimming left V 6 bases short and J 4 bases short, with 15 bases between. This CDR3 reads CASSPQGFGYGYTF. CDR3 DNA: TGTGCCAGCAGCCCCCAGGGTTTCGGCTATGGCTACACCTTC.